This entry features one TCR beta chain sequence. The antigen it recognizes is unknown. The sample holds no much larger clone one base away, and base qualities are not on file. Library preparation used 5' RACE. Sequencing instrument: Illumina HiSeq 2500. A second PCR of roughly 6 to 11 cycles was run with a J-beta primer mix and a sample-barcoded 5' primer. Each TCR beta cDNA molecule received a unique molecular identifier from a template-switch 5' adaptor carrying 12 random nucleotides. Each sample yielded at least 2.5 million CDR3-containing paired-end reads. The Mint cDNA synthesis kit, primed by a TRBC-specific oligonucleotide, was used to synthesize first-strand cDNA from all RNA. All cDNA was treated with uracil-DNA glycosylase and then went through a first 18-cycle PCR with the universal primers M1SS and BC2_uni_R. Under the source paper's analysis protocol: Normalization of each sample was performed by random selection of 1 million high-quality reads, each carrying a distinct molecular identifier. Reads with shared molecular identifiers were discarded instead of being binned into consensus sequences. MiTCR, set to a Q25 quality threshold and the strictest error-elimination algorithm, was used for CDR3 identification, clonotype clustering and error correction. A nonparametric unseen species model using Euler transformation provided a lower-bound estimate of total TCR beta diversity. TCRdb reprocessed the public reads (quality trimming at Q25 with fastp, clone calling with MiXCR) and kept in-frame beta chains. Rows are unified per CDR3 protein, each entry keeping the most common DNA and genes. TCRdb, not the authors, supplied the V and J calls. The sample data list 1.6 million or so distinct CDR3 sequences, and about 31% of these were observed just once. The ten largest account for approximately 11% of the sample.

This specimen comes from a study of blood T cells in healthy people across ages (dated by TCRdb to about 2015). Turning to the overall study: In model experiments, template switching captured about one uniquely barcoded TCR beta cDNA molecule for every two T cells. To track age-related changes in TCR beta repertoire diversity, the study relied on deep sequencing normalized with unique cDNA molecular identifiers. The donors were split into four age groups: young (average about 15 years), middle-aged (nearly 40), aged (roughly 68) and long-lived (approximately 80). To avoid experimental bias, donors of different ages were distributed randomly across sequencing lanes. Using the same blood draw, the study looked at two additional independent replicas of 1 million unique cDNA reads for two donors, one aged 18 to 30 and the other aged 80 or older. What the work shows at the level of the full study, not this receptor alone: Total diversity estimates from one million sequenced T cells were considered lower bounds and underestimates. As age increased, observed TCR beta diversity per million T cells dropped in a roughly linear way, and a significant reduction was already evident by age 40. A strong correlation was found between observed TCR beta diversity and the percentage of naive T cells measured by flow cytometry. The CMV infection status of donors was not known, potentially confounding age-related changes in expanded clonotypes. Because profiling used bulk unsorted PBMCs, naive and antigen-experienced compartments could not be compared conclusively. Compared with the aged group, the long-lived group had more naive CD4+ T cells, fewer expanded clones and increased TCR diversity, a pattern suggesting age selection.

The roughly 39 donors, aged about 6 to 95 years, were systemically healthy Caucasian individuals from Russia. Each donor gave around 9.9 milliliters of peripheral blood, collected into EDTA-treated Vacutainer tubes. Ficoll-Paque density-gradient centrifugation was used to isolate PBMCs, with at least 6.5 million obtained per sample. Total RNA was extracted from PBMCs with Trizol reagent, with at least 6 micrograms obtained per sample. Naive CD45RAhigh/CD27high T cell percentages were measured by flow cytometry on a PBMC aliquot from every donor. This clonotype was obtained from a woman in her twenties or thirties in good health. Sequenced: blood.

CDR3 sequence: CASSESRVAGYTDTQYF. Here is the DNA: TGCGCCAGCAGTGAGTCGAGGGTAGCGGGGTACACAGATACGCAGTATTTT. The chain is made from TRBV10-2 and TRBJ2-3; 8 nucleotides in the junction match TRBD2. Trimmed from V: 0 bases; trimmed from J: 2 bases; junction bases lacking a gene match: 7. The CDR3 measures 17 amino acids from cysteine to phenylalanine. CDR3 DNA is the only sequence kept; it has 51 bases, read in frame from the first base. In the germline V gene, CDR1 corresponds to WSHSY and CDR2 to SAAADI.